The 5 T cell receptor beta chains below come from one sample, sequenced in a study of response to subunit inactivated influenza vaccine. Each CDR3 protein is one row after TCRdb ran MiXCR on the RT-PCR reads. The sample holds fewer than 800,000 distinct CDR3 sequences, more than 15% seen once. This material consisted of PBMCs from blood, taken 12 days after vaccination. The receptors here all came from a man between 50 and 59 years old who received an inactivated influenza vaccine.

J is TRBJ2-7 and V is TRBV14; D may be TRBD2 (6 bases). Germline loops: CDR1 SGHDN, CDR2 FVKESK. Trimming left V 4 bases short and J 2 bases short, with 15 bases between. This CDR3 region has 15 residues. The CDR3 reads CASSPFEGLPYEQYF. The DNA for the CDR3 is TGTGCCAGCAGCCCCTTCGAGGGACTCCCCTACGAGCAGTACTTC.

The gene calls are TRBV4-3 and TRBJ2-7; TRBD2 matches 8 bases. This CDR3 is 17 amino acids long. V lost 0 bases and J lost 4; bases outside the gene matches: 11. In germline, CDR1 is LGHNA, CDR2 YSLEER. Here the CDR3 reads CASSQDEWPGGQYEQYF. CDR3 coding DNA: TGCGCCAGCAGCCAAGATGAATGGCCGGGGGGGCAATACGAGCAGTACTTC.

The chain employs TRBV10-3 and TRBJ1-2, with a tentative D call TRBD1 (5 bases). Germline loops: CDR1 ENHRY, CDR2 SYGVKD. The CDR3 consists of 17 residues. Trimming took off 0 bases at V and 4 bases at J, with 18 bases between the two ends. CDR3 sequence reads: CAISESTRGNEGYGYTF. The CDR3 nucleotides read TGTGCCATCAGTGAGTCGACTCGGGGGAATGAAGGCTATGGCTACACCTTC.

This rearrangement joins TRBV7-2 to TRBJ2-1, with 8 bases matching TRBD2. This CDR3 is built from 15 residues. V was clipped by 2 bases and J by 12 bases; unmatched bases: 12. Germline CDR1 reads SGHTA; CDR2 reads FQGNSA. This chain's CDR3 is CASSLTGGGSSGQFF. The CDR3 DNA reads TGTGCCAGCAGCTTAACCGGGGGGGGTAGCTCGGGGCAGTTCTTC.

The rearrangement joins TRBV20-1 to TRBJ1-1, with no clear D. Germline-derived CDR1 and CDR2 are DFQATT and SNEGSKA (reference sequence). V gave up 8 bases and J gave up 4 bases, with 11 bases separating them. The CDR3 has 11 residues. The chain's CDR3 is CSTTAGTEAFF. The CDR3 DNA reads TGCAGTACAACAGCGGGCACTGAAGCTTTCTTT.